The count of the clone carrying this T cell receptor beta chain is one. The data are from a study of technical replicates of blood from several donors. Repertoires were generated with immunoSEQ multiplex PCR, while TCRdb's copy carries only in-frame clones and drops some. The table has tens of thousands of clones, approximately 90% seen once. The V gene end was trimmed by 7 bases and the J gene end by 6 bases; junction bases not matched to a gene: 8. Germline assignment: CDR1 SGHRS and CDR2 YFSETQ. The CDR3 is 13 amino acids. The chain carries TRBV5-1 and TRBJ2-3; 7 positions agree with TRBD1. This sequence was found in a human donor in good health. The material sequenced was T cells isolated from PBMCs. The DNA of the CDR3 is TGCGCCAGCGAAAGCTCACAGGGGGATACGCAGTATTTT. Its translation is CASESSQGDTQYF.